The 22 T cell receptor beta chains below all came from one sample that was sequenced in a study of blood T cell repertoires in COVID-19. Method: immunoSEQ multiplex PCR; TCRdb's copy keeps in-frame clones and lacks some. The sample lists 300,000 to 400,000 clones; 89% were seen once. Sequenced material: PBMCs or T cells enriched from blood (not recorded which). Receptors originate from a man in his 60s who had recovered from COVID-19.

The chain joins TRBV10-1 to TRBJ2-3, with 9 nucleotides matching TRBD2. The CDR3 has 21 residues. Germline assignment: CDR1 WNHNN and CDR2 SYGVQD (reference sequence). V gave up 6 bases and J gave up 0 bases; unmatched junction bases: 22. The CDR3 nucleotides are TGCGCCAGCAGATCACTAGAAGCACATAGCGGAGCGGGGGGTAGCACAGATACGCAGTATTTT. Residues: CASRSLEAHSGAGGSTDTQYF.

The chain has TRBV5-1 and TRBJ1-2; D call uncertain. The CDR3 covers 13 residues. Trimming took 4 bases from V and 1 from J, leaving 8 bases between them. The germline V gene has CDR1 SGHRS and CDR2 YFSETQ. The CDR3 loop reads CASSPRDNYGYTF. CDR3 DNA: TGCGCCAGCAGCCCCCGGGATAACTATGGCTACACCTTC. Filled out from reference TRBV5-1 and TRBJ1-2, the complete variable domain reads KAGVTQTPRYLIKTRGQQVTLSCSPISGHRSVSWYQQTPGQGLQFLFEYFSETQRNKGNFPGRFSGRQFSNSRSEMNVSTLELGDSALYLCASSPRDNYGYTFGSGTRLTVV.

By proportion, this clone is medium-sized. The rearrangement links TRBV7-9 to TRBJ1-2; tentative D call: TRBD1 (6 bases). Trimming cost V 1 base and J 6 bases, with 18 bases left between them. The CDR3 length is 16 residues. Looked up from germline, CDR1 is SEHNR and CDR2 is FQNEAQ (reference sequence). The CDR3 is CASSLDGQRLWDGYTF. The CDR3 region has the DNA TGTGCCAGCAGCTTAGACGGACAGAGATTGTGGGATGGCTACACCTTC.

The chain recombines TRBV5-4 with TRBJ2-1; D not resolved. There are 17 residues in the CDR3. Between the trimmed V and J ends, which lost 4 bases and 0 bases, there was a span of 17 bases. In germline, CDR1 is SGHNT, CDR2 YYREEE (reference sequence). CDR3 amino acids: CASSPMTNPGSYNEQFF. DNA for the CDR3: TGTGCCAGCAGCCCGATGACAAACCCTGGCTCCTACAATGAGCAGTTCTTC.

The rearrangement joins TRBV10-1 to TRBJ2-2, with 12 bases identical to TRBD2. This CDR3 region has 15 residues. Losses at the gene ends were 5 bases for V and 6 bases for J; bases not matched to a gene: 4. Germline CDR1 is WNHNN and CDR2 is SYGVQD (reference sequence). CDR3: CASSLAGGLAGELFF. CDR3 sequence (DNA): TGCGCCAGCAGTCTAGCGGGGGGGTTGGCCGGGGAGCTGTTTTTT.

The CDR3, as DNA: TGCAGCGTTGATTACTACGAAGGAGATTATGGCTACACCTTC. Translating it yields CSVDYYEGDYGYTF. The chain employs TRBV29-1 and TRBJ1-2; D is ambiguous. The germline V gene encodes CDR1 SQVTM and CDR2 ANQGSEA. The CDR3 is 14 residues long. With 3 bases removed from V and 5 bases from J, the gap between germline ends came to 16 bases. The full variable domain, with the rest looked up from reference TRBV29-1 and TRBJ1-2, is SAVISQKPSRDICQRGTSLTIQCQVDSQVTMMFWYRQQPGQSLTLIATANQGSEATYESGFVIDKFPISRPNLTFSTLTVSNMSPEDSSIYLCSVDYYEGDYGYTFGSGTRLTVV.

In DNA, the CDR3 is TGTGCCAGCAGCACCACAACAGGGTACGAGCAGTACTTC. It is translated as CASSTTTGYEQYF. V usage is TRBV9 and J usage is TRBJ2-7, with D perhaps TRBD1 (6 bases). CDR1 and CDR2 from the germline V gene are SGDLS and YYNGEE. The CDR3 sequence is 13 residues long. V was clipped by 4 bases and J by 4 bases, with 12 bases between them.

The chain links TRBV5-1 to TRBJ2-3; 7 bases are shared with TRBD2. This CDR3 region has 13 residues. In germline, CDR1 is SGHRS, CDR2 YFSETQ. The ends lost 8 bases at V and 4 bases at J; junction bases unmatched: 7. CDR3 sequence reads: CASGSGDADTQYF. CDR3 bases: TGCGCCAGTGGGAGCGGGGATGCAGATACGCAGTATTTT.

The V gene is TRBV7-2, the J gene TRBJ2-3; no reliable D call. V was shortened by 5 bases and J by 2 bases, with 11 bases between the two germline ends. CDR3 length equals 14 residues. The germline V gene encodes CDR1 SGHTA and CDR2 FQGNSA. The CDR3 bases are TGTGCCAGCAGCCTCGGGTGGCTCACAGATACGCAGTATTTT. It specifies CASSLGWLTDTQYF.

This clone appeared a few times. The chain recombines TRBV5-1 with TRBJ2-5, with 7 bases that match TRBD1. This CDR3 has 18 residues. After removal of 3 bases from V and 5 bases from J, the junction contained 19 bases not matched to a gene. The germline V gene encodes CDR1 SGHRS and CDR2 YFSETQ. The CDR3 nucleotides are TGCGCCAGCAGCTCCCCCACAATCGGACAGGACCTATGGGAGACCCAGTACTTC. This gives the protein CASSSPTIGQDLWETQYF.

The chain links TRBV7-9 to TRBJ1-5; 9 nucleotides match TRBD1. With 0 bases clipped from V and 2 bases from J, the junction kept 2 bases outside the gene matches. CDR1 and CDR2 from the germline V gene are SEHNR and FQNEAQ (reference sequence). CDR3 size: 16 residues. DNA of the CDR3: TGTGCCAGCAGCTTAGCATGGACAGGGGGCAATCAGCCCCAGCATTTT. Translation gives CASSLAWTGGNQPQHF.

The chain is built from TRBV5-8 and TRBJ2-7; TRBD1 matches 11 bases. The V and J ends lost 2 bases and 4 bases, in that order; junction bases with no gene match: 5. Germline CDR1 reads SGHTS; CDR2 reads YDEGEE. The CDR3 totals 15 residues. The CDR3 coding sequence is TGTGCCAGCAGCTTCTGGGACAGGGGGTCTTACGAGCAGTACTTC. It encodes CASSFWDRGSYEQYF. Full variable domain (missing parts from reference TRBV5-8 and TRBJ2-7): EAGVTQSPTHLIKTRGQQATLRCSPISGHTSVYWYQQALGLGLQFLLWYDEGEERNRGNFPPRFSGRQFPNYSSELNVNALELEDSALYLCASSFWDRGSYEQYFGPGTRLTVT.

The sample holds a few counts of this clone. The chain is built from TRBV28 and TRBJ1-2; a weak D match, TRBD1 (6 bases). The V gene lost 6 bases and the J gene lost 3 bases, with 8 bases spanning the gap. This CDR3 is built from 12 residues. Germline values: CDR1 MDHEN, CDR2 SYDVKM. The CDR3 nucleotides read TGTGCCAGCAGCGGACAGCACTATGGCTACACCTTC. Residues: CASSGQHYGYTF.

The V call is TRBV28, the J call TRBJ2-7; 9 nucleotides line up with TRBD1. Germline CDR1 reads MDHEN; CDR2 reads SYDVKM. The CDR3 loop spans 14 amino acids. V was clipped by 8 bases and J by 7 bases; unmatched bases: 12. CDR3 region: CASLGGDRAKEQYF. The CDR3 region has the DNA TGTGCCAGCCTAGGCGGGGACAGGGCCAAAGAGCAGTACTTC.

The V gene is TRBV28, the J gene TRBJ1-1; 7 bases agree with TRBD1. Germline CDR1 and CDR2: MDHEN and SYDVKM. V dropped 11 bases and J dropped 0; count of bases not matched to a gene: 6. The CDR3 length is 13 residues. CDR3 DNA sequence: TGTGCCTTATCCAGGGGGGTGAACACTGAAGCTTTCTTT. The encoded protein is CALSRGVNTEAFF.

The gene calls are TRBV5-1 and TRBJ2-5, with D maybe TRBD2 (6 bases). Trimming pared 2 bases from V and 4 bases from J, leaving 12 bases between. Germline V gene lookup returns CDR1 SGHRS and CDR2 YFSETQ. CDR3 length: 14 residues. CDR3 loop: CASSFPGVGETQYF. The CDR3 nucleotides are TGCGCCAGCAGCTTCCCGGGAGTAGGAGAGACCCAGTACTTC.

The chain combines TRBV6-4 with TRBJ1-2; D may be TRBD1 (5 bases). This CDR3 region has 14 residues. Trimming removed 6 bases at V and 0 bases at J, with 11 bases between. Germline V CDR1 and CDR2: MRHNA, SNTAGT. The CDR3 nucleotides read TGTGCCAGCAGCCAGACAGCCACTAACTATGGCTACACCTTC. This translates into CASSQTATNYGYTF.

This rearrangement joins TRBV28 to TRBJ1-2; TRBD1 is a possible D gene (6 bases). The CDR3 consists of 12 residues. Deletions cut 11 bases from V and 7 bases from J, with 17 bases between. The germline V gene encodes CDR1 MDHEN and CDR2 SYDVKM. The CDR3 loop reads CALGQPTSGYTF. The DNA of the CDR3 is TGTGCCCTCGGACAGCCTACCTCTGGCTACACCTTC.

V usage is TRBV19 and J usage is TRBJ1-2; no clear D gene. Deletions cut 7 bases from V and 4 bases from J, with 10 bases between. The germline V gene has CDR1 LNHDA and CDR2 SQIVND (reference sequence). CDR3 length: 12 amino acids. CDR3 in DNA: TGTGCCAGTAACCTCCCGAGCTATGGCTACACCTTC. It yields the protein CASNLPSYGYTF.

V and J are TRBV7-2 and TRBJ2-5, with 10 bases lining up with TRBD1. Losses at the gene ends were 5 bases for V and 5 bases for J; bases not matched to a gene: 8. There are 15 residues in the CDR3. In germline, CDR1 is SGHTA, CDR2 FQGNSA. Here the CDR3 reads CASSTRTGGRETQYF. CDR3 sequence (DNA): TGTGCCAGCAGCACCCGGACAGGGGGGAGGGAGACCCAGTACTTC.

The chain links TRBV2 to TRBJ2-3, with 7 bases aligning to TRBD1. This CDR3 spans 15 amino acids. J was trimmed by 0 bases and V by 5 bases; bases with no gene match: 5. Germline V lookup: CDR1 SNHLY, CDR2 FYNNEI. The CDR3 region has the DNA TGTGCCAGCAGTCTGGACAGGTCGAGCACAGATACGCAGTATTTT. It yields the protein CASSLDRSSTDTQYF.

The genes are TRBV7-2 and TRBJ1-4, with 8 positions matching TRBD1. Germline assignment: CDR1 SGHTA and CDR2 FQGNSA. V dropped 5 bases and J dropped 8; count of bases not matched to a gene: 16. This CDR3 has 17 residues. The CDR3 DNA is TGTGCCAGCAGCCCCCGGGCCGGCAGGGGGCGCAGGGAAAAACTGTTTTTT. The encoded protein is CASSPRAGRGRREKLFF. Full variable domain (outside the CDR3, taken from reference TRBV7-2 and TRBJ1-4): GAGVSQSPSNKVTEKGKDVELRCDPISGHTALYWYRQSLGQGLEFLIYFQGNSAPDKSGLPSDRFSAERTGGSVSTLTIQRTQQEDSAVYLCASSPRAGRGRREKLFFGSGTQLSVL.